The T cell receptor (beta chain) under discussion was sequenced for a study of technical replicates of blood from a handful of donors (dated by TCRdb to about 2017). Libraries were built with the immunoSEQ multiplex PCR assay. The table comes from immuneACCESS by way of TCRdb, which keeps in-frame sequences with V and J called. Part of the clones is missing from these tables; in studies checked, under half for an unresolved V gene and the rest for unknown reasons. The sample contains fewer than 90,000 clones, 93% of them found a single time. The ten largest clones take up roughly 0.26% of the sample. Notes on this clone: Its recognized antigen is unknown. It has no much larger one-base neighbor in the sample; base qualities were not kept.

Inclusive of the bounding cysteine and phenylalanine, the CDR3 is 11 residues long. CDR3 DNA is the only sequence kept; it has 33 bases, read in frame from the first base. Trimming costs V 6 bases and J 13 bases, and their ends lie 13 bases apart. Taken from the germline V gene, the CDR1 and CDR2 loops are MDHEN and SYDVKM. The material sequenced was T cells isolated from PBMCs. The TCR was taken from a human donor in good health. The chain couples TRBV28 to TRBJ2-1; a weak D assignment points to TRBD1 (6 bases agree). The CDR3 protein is CASSFRGAQFF. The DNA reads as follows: TGTGCCAGCAGCTTCAGGGGAGCTCAGTTCTTC. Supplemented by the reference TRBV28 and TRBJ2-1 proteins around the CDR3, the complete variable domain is DVKVTQSSRYLVKRTGEKVFLECVQDMDHENMFWYRQDPGLGLRLIYFSYDVKMKEKGDIPEGYSVSREKKERFSLILESASTNQTSMYLCASSFRGAQFFGPGTRLTVL.